The 22 T cell receptor beta chains reported below all come from one sample, sequenced in a study of shared clonotypes between healthy human individuals. Sequencing used immunoSEQ multiplex PCR; TCRdb keeps in-frame clones, though not all of them. The sample yields about 670,000 clones, 72% seen once. The source material was memory CD4+ T cells sorted from blood. Noted subset: CD45RA-negative fraction. The receptors were gathered from a woman in her 30s in good health.

The rearrangement joins TRBV6-6 to TRBJ2-2; the D is unclear. This CDR3 spans 14 amino acids. CDR1 is MNHNY and CDR2 is SVGAGI in the germline V gene (reference sequence). V was shortened by 5 bases and J by 2 bases, with 9 bases between the two germline ends. The CDR3 DNA reads TGTGCCAGCAGTCACAGAGGCAACACCGGGGAGCTGTTTTTT. Encoded protein: CASSHRGNTGELFF.

This clone was seen repeatedly, ten times or more. V and J are TRBV18 and TRBJ2-7; 14 bases agree with TRBD2. The trim removed 4 bases at V and 1 base at J, leaving 15 bases unmatched. Germline V gene data show CDR1 as KGHSH and CDR2 as LQKENI. This CDR3 is 20 amino acids long. The CDR3 spells CASSLRTGTSGSPTSYEQYF. CDR3 in DNA: TGTGCCAGCTCACTTAGAACCGGGACTAGCGGGAGCCCAACATCCTACGAGCAGTACTTC. The variable domain in full, completed from reference TRBV18 and TRBJ2-7, reads NAGVMQNPRHLVRRRGQEARLRCSPMKGHSHVYWYRQLPEEGLKFMVYLQKENIIDESGMPKERFSAEFPKEGPSILRIQQVVRGDSAAYFCASSLRTGTSGSPTSYEQYFGPGTRLTVT.

The V and J genes are TRBV5-4 and TRBJ2-3; no clear D. The V end was cut by 1 base, the J end by 4 bases, with 7 bases between. The CDR3 contains 13 residues. Germline V gene sequence: CDR1 SGHNT, CDR2 YYREEE (reference sequence). The CDR3 DNA reads TGTGCCAGCAGCTTGCGGGCCGCAGATACGCAGTATTTT. It yields the protein CASSLRAADTQYF.

The V and J genes are TRBV29-1 and TRBJ1-1; maybe TRBD1 (6 bases). The CDR3 extends over 11 amino acids. The germline V gene encodes CDR1 SQVTM and CDR2 ANQGSEA. The V gene lost 4 bases and the J gene lost 7 bases, with 10 bases spanning the gap. CDR3 nucleotide sequence: TGCAGCGTTGCGCCGGGACATGAAGCTTTCTTT. Translated: CSVAPGHEAFF.

Regarding this clone: Other DNA sequences in this sample translate to the same CDR3. The DNA of the CDR3 is TGTGCCAGTAGTCCGAGGGGGGATGAGCAGTTCTTC. Translation gives CASSPRGDEQFF. This chain connects TRBV19 to TRBJ2-1; D possibly matches TRBD1 or TRBD2 (6 bases each). The CDR3 runs 12 residues. Trimming took 5 bases from V and 8 from J, leaving 10 bases between them. Per the germline V gene, CDR1 is LNHDA and CDR2 is SQIVND (reference sequence).

This clone was seen a handful of times. The chain recombines TRBV27 with TRBJ2-4, with D unresolved. Germline loops: CDR1 MNHEY, CDR2 SMNVEV (reference sequence). This CDR3 region has 13 residues. V was cut by 2 bases and J by 9 bases, with 11 bases left in between. CDR3 sequence (DNA): TGTGCCAGCAGTTTAAGACGGAGTGGCATTCAGTACTTC. It encodes CASSLRRSGIQYF.

The chain combines TRBV4-1 with TRBJ1-2; 8 positions match TRBD1. V was pared by 8 bases and J by 0 bases, with 11 bases of the junction left unmatched. Germline V lookup: CDR1 MGHRA, CDR2 YSYEKL. This CDR3 is built from 16 residues. This CDR3 reads CASSQVGTGANYGYTF. DNA of the CDR3: TGCGCCAGCTCCCAAGTTGGGACAGGAGCTAACTATGGCTACACCTTC.

For the CDR3, the DNA is TGTGCCAGCAGTTTGCAGGCAACGTTCAATCAGCCCCAGCATTTT. Translating gives CASSLQATFNQPQHF. This chain links TRBV28 with TRBJ1-5; D ambiguous. V was trimmed by 3 bases and J by 3 bases, leaving 12 bases between them. The CDR3 is 15 amino acids. The germline CDR1 and CDR2 sequences are MDHEN and SYDVKM.

The genes are TRBV5-4 and TRBJ2-3; 8 bases agree with TRBD1. The V segment lost 5 bases and the J segment 3 bases; nucleotides outside the gene matches: 8. Germline V gene sequence: CDR1 SGHNT, CDR2 YYREEE (reference sequence). This CDR3 is 15 amino acids long. This chain's CDR3 is CASRRGQGQTDTQYF. CDR3 DNA sequence: TGTGCCAGCAGGCGCGGACAGGGACAAACAGATACGCAGTATTTT.

The rearrangement links TRBV10-3 to TRBJ1-1, with D maybe TRBD1 (6 bases). The CDR3 spans 14 residues. Germline loops: CDR1 ENHRY, CDR2 SYGVKD. Trimming stripped 3 bases from V and 6 bases from J, with 14 bases between. Written as DNA, the CDR3 is TGTGCCATCAGTGACGGAGGGGGTAAGGCTGAAGCTTTCTTT. Its protein product is CAISDGGGKAEAFF.

The V gene is TRBV19, the J gene TRBJ1-2, with D uncertain. CDR3 length: 14 residues. Trimming took off 3 bases at V and 8 bases at J, with 16 bases between the two ends. The germline V gene encodes CDR1 LNHDA and CDR2 SQIVND (reference sequence). CDR3 in amino acids: CASSMGLGGLGYTF. CDR3 bases: TGTGCCAGTAGTATGGGCCTTGGAGGTTTGGGCTACACCTTC.

CDR3 in DNA: TGTGCCAGCATCACTACTGGCGGGAGGGATTCTGAAGCTTTCTTT. It is translated as CASITTGGRDSEAFF. The V gene is TRBV28, the J gene TRBJ1-1; D is ambiguous. Trimming left V 7 bases short and J 6 bases short, with 21 bases between. This CDR3 is built from 15 residues. The germline CDR1 and CDR2 sequences are MDHEN and SYDVKM.

The V and J genes are TRBV28 and TRBJ1-1, with D possibly being TRBD1 (5 bases). The CDR3 length is 13 residues. Germline CDR1 reads MDHEN; CDR2 reads SYDVKM. Trimming cost V 6 bases and J 11 bases, with 19 bases left between them. The DNA of the CDR3 is TGTGCCAGCAGCCCCGAAGGGGCCGTGCGGGCTTTCTTT. Translation: CASSPEGAVRAFF.

The chain links TRBV28 to TRBJ2-7; D is possibly TRBD2 (6 bases). The CDR3 is 13 amino acids. Trimming removed 10 bases at V and 4 bases at J, with 17 bases between. From germline, CDR1 is MDHEN and CDR2 SYDVKM. For the CDR3, the DNA is TGTGCCATTACGGGCGGGAACGGTTACGAGCAGTACTTC. The encoded protein is CAITGGNGYEQYF.

This clone came up a few times. The chain links TRBV29-1 to TRBJ1-4, with D hard to call. Trimming took 6 bases from V and 3 from J, leaving 11 bases between them. CDR3 length: 13 residues. CDR1 and CDR2 (germline): SQVTM, ANQGSEA. The CDR3 bases are TGCAGCGTATACGAGGTGTCTAATGAAAAACTGTTTTTT. Translating it yields CSVYEVSNEKLFF.

The CDR3 reads CASSLVSVGEQYF. The CDR3 DNA follows: TGTGCCAGCAGCTTAGTCTCAGTGGGGGAGCAGTACTTC. The chain uses TRBV7-9 and TRBJ2-7; D call uncertain. V lost 1 base to trimming and J lost 7 bases, with 11 bases between them. CDR3 length equals 13 residues. Germline V lookup: CDR1 SEHNR, CDR2 FQNEAQ (reference sequence).

This rearrangement joins TRBV27 to TRBJ1-2, with D tentatively TRBD1 (6 bases). CDR1 is MNHEY and CDR2 is SMNVEV in the germline V gene (reference sequence). V was clipped by 2 bases and J by 7 bases, with 11 bases between them. This CDR3 spans 13 amino acids. CDR3 nucleotide sequence: TGTGCCAGCAGTTTAACGGCAGGGGTTGGCTACACCTTC. Its translation: CASSLTAGVGYTF.

The chain uses TRBV6-1 and TRBJ1-2, with D possibly TRBD1 on 6 matching bases. The CDR3 consists of 14 residues. The V end was cut by 2 bases, the J end by 7 bases, with 14 bases between. In germline, CDR1 is MNHNS, CDR2 SASEGT. The CDR3 DNA reads as TGTGCCAGCAGTGAAAGCAGGGGCGCTGGTGGCTACACCTTC. It encodes CASSESRGAGGYTF.

The rearrangement uses TRBV21-1 and TRBJ1-1; the DNA was not compared with TRBD1, the D call given in the table. TRBV21-1 is a pseudogene. The CDR3 loop spans 15 amino acids. The CDR3, as DNA: TGTGCCAGCAGCAAAGCCAAGGGGTTGAGGACTGAAGCTTTCTTT. Its protein product is CASSKAKGLRTEAFF.

V usage is TRBV7-2 and J usage is TRBJ1-4; 7 bases fit TRBD1. V lost 8 bases and J lost 4; bases outside the gene matches: 4. This CDR3 has 13 residues. Germline V gene lookup returns CDR1 SGHTA and CDR2 FQGNSA. The CDR3 sequence: CASSGQFNEKLFF. Here the CDR3 DNA reads TGTGCCAGCTCGGGACAGTTTAATGAAAAACTGTTTTTT.

A single count supports this clone. The rearrangement joins TRBV5-4 to TRBJ1-2, with D possibly TRBD1 on 6 matching bases. Per the germline V gene, CDR1 is SGHNT and CDR2 is YYREEE (reference sequence). The CDR3 contains 15 residues. Trimming pared 1 base from V and 2 bases from J, leaving 12 bases between. CDR3 loop: CASSLIGRGNYGYTF. The DNA for the CDR3 is TGTGCCAGCAGCTTGATCGGCAGGGGAAACTATGGCTACACCTTC.

The CDR3 bases are TGTGCCACCCCGACAGGGGACGTGAACACTGAAGCTTTCTTT. This encodes CATPTGDVNTEAFF. The chain carries TRBV27 and TRBJ1-1, with TRBD1 matching over 8 bases. The CDR3 spans 14 residues. Looked up from germline, CDR1 is MNHEY and CDR2 is SMNVEV (reference sequence). The V segment lost 10 bases and the J segment 0 bases; nucleotides outside the gene matches: 7.